A single sample gave rise to the 22 T cell receptor beta chains below, sequenced in a study of blood T cell repertoires in COVID-19. Sequenced by immunoSEQ multiplex PCR; TCRdb stores in-frame clones only, minus some. The table records about 120,000 clones, over 80% of them present only once. Material: peripheral blood. These TCRs come from a woman aged 45-65 years with acute or convalescent COVID-19.

The chain employs TRBV4-1 and TRBJ1-1; the D is unclear. Germline assignment: CDR1 MGHRA and CDR2 YSYEKL. Deletions cut 1 base from V and 1 base from J, with 4 bases between. There are 13 residues in the CDR3. Here the CDR3 reads CASSQVQNTEAFF. CDR3 coding DNA: TGCGCCAGCAGCCAAGTCCAGAACACTGAAGCTTTCTTT.

The chain links TRBV7-2 to TRBJ2-1, with 10 positions matching TRBD2. V dropped 1 base and J dropped 0; count of bases not matched to a gene: 6. The CDR3 contains 18 residues. The V gene's germline CDR1 is SGHTA and CDR2 FQGNSA. In nucleotides, the CDR3 is TGTGCCAGCAGCTTAGTAGCTAGCGGGAGTAGCTCCTACAATGAGCAGTTCTTC. It codes for CASSLVASGSSSYNEQFF.

J is TRBJ1-5 and V is TRBV5-1; D gene unclear. The germline CDR1 and CDR2 sequences are SGHRS and YFSETQ. Trimming pared 1 base from V and 6 bases from J, leaving 11 bases between. This CDR3 region has 14 residues. The CDR3 loop is CASSLTQISQPQHF. The CDR3, as DNA: TGCGCCAGCAGCTTGACGCAGATCAGTCAGCCCCAGCATTTT.

The chain links TRBV28 to TRBJ1-5, with D perhaps matching TRBD1 (6 bases). CDR3 length: 17 residues. CDR1 is MDHEN, CDR2 SYDVKM, per germline. The V and J ends lost 2 bases and 0 bases respectively, with 14 bases between them. CDR3 amino acids: CASSLRTALYSNQPQHF. In nucleotides, the CDR3 is TGTGCCAGCAGTTTAAGGACAGCGCTTTATAGCAATCAGCCCCAGCATTTT.

The V and J genes are TRBV19 and TRBJ2-7; 10 positions agree with TRBD2. Germline V gene data show CDR1 as LNHDA and CDR2 as SQIVND (reference sequence). The CDR3 spans 13 residues. V lost 7 bases to trimming and J lost 6 bases; unmatched junction nucleotides: 6. The CDR3 here is CASNSGGPSEQYF. The CDR3 nucleotides are TGTGCCAGTAATAGCGGGGGGCCTTCCGAGCAGTACTTC.

The CDR3 DNA follows: TGTGCCAGCAGCTTGGACAGGAAGAACACTGAAGCTTTCTTT. It encodes CASSLDRKNTEAFF. The rearrangement joins TRBV7-2 to TRBJ1-1; 7 bases fit TRBD1. Germline CDR1 SGHTA, CDR2 FQGNSA. The CDR3 contains 14 residues. V shed 3 bases and J 1 base; nucleotides not matched to a gene: 2.

The chain uses TRBV19 and TRBJ1-5; 9 positions match TRBD1. With V trimmed by 5 bases and J by 7 bases, 12 bases remained unmatched. Germline CDR1 LNHDA, CDR2 SQIVND (reference sequence). The CDR3 has 16 residues. CDR3 region: CASSLYRGRYVQPQHF. CDR3 bases: TGTGCCAGTAGTTTATACAGGGGGCGGTACGTGCAGCCCCAGCATTTT.

Only a few counts were recorded for this clone. The chain has TRBV7-2 and TRBJ2-3; 8 bases line up with TRBD2. The trim removed 5 bases at V and 5 bases at J, leaving 9 bases unmatched. The CDR3 has 15 residues. Per the germline V gene, CDR1 is SGHTA and CDR2 is FQGNSA. The DNA of the CDR3 is TGTGCCAGCAGCCCCGTGGCGGGAGGAAGAGATACGCAGTATTTT. Its translation is CASSPVAGGRDTQYF.

The rearrangement uses TRBV6-4 and TRBJ1-5, with a possible D match to TRBD1 (5 bases). The V end was cut by 3 bases, the J end by 7 bases, with 10 bases between. CDR3 size: 13 residues. Germline V gene data show CDR1 as MRHNA and CDR2 as SNTAGT. This chain's CDR3 is CASSEGLGQPQHF. CDR3 in DNA: TGTGCCAGCAGTGAGGGGCTTGGGCAGCCCCAGCATTTT.

This chain connects TRBV10-3 to TRBJ2-5, with TRBD2 as a possible D gene (6 bases). Trimming stripped 0 bases from V and 5 bases from J, with 10 bases between. Germline CDR1 reads ENHRY; CDR2 reads SYGVKD. There are 14 residues in the CDR3. The CDR3 is CAISESAGRETQYF. The DNA for the CDR3 is TGTGCCATCAGTGAGTCGGCAGGGAGGGAGACCCAGTACTTC.

V gene TRBV4-1 combines with J gene TRBJ2-1, with D possibly being TRBD1 (7 bases). The CDR3 runs 17 residues. V was pared by 1 base and J by 7 bases, with 20 bases between. Germline V lookup: CDR1 MGHRA, CDR2 YSYEKL. The chain's CDR3 is CASSQGLLQGRKNEQFF. The CDR3 region has the DNA TGCGCCAGCAGCCAAGGTTTGTTACAGGGGAGGAAGAATGAGCAGTTCTTC.

The rearrangement uses TRBV6-5 and TRBJ2-7, with a tentative D call TRBD2 (5 bases). The V end was cut by 8 bases, the J end by 2 bases, with 16 bases between. Germline V gene data show CDR1 as MNHEY and CDR2 as SVGAGI. This CDR3 comprises 14 residues. This CDR3 is CASAARSGTYEQYF. The CDR3 DNA sequence: TGTGCCAGCGCAGCTCGGAGCGGTACCTACGAGCAGTACTTC.

The DNA of the CDR3 is TGTGCCAGTAGTGGGGGGGAAACGGACGAGCAGTACTTC. This sequence encodes CASSGGETDEQYF. The rearrangement joins TRBV19 to TRBJ2-7; 7 nucleotides match TRBD2. The germline gives CDR1 LNHDA, CDR2 SQIVND (reference sequence). CDR3 length: 13 residues. The V gene end was trimmed by 5 bases and the J gene end by 5 bases; junction bases not matched to a gene: 6.

The chain couples TRBV5-1 to TRBJ1-1; D remains unclear. Trimming took off 5 bases at V and 8 bases at J, with 13 bases between the two ends. CDR3 length: 12 residues. Germline CDR1 and CDR2: SGHRS and YFSETQ. CDR3 DNA sequence: TGCGCCAGCAGACCAGACACGTCGGAAGCTTTCTTT. It is translated as CASRPDTSEAFF. Drawing the rest from reference TRBV5-1 and TRBJ1-1, the complete variable domain is KAGVTQTPRYLIKTRGQQVTLSCSPISGHRSVSWYQQTPGQGLQFLFEYFSETQRNKGNFPGRFSGRQFSNSRSEMNVSTLELGDSALYLCASRPDTSEAFFGQGTRLTVV.

The gene calls are TRBV7-3 and TRBJ2-7; TRBD1 matches 8 bases. V lost 0 bases and J lost 3; bases outside the gene matches: 1. The germline V gene has CDR1 SGHTA and CDR2 FQGTGA. The CDR3 has 14 residues. The DNA of the CDR3 is TGTGCCAGCAGCTTAACCGGGACAGGCTACGAGCAGTACTTC. Amino acids: CASSLTGTGYEQYF.

The rearrangement links TRBV6-2 or TRBV6-3 to TRBJ2-1; the D is unclear. The CDR3 is 13 residues long. Trimming took 2 bases from V and 8 from J, leaving 10 bases between them. Per the germline V gene, CDR1 is MNHEY and CDR2 is SVGEGT. In nucleotides, the CDR3 is TGTGCCAGCAGTTACGCAGTTTTCGATGAGCAGTTCTTC. As protein: CASSYAVFDEQFF.

The J gene is TRBJ2-7, the V gene TRBV7-2; 8 nucleotides align to TRBD1. There are 14 residues in the CDR3. V lost 5 bases to trimming and J lost 1 base; unmatched junction nucleotides: 4. Germline V CDR1 and CDR2: SGHTA, FQGNSA. CDR3 sequence (DNA): TGTGCCAGCAGCCAAAGACAGGGGTCCTACGAGCAGTACTTC. Its translation is CASSQRQGSYEQYF.

The genes are TRBV4-1 and TRBJ2-1; TRBD2 agrees at 8 bases. This CDR3 is 14 amino acids long. With 4 bases clipped from V and 6 bases from J, the junction kept 5 bases outside the gene matches. Germline CDR1 is MGHRA and CDR2 is YSYEKL. DNA for the CDR3: TGCGCCAGCAGCCCCGGGACTAGTACCAATGAGCAGTTCTTC. Its protein is CASSPGTSTNEQFF.

V usage is TRBV7-9 and J usage is TRBJ1-1; the D gene is possibly TRBD1 (5 bases). This CDR3 contains 15 residues. CDR1 and CDR2 from the germline V gene are SEHNR and FQNEAQ (reference sequence). The V gene lost 2 bases and the J gene lost 1 base, with 11 bases spanning the gap. The DNA of the CDR3 is TGTGCCAGCAGCTTACAGGGTCTTTCGAACACTGAAGCTTTCTTT. It encodes CASSLQGLSNTEAFF.

CDR3 protein: CASSIVGGARDQYF. CDR3 in DNA: TGTGCCAGTAGTATAGTAGGCGGAGCGAGGGACCAGTACTTC. The V and J genes are TRBV19 and TRBJ2-5; possibly TRBD2 for D (5 bases). The CDR3 sequence is 14 residues long. V was trimmed by 1 base and J by 10 bases, leaving 16 bases between them. In germline, CDR1 is LNHDA, CDR2 SQIVND (reference sequence).

The chain couples TRBV4-1 to TRBJ2-5; no firm D call. This CDR3 is built from 15 residues. Germline V CDR1 and CDR2: MGHRA, YSYEKL. Trimming shortened V by 0 bases and J by 6 bases, and 14 bases separated the two germline ends. DNA for the CDR3: TGCGCCAGCAGCCAAGATGAGCTGCTAGAAAAGACCCAGTACTTC. This sequence encodes CASSQDELLEKTQYF.

The chain combines TRBV18 with TRBJ1-3, with 9 bases lining up with TRBD1. CDR3 length: 16 residues. Looked up from germline, CDR1 is KGHSH and CDR2 is LQKENI. Losses at the gene ends were 5 bases for V and 0 bases for J; bases not matched to a gene: 5. CDR3 nucleotide sequence: TGTGCCAGCTCAGAACAGGGGGCGAGCTCTGGAAACACCATATATTTT. Protein: CASSEQGASSGNTIYF. Variable domain in full (rest from reference TRBV18 and TRBJ1-3): NAGVMQNPRHLVRRRGQEARLRCSPMKGHSHVYWYRQLPEEGLKFMVYLQKENIIDESGMPKERFSAEFPKEGPSILRIQQVVRGDSAAYFCASSEQGASSGNTIYFGEGSWLTVV.